This T cell receptor beta chain originates from a study of molecular identifiers for immune sequencing clone quantification. This CDR3 spans 15 amino acids. V gave up 5 bases and J gave up 4 bases, with 16 bases separating them. In germline, CDR1 is PRHDT, CDR2 FYEKMQ (reference sequence). A single record per CDR3 protein comes from TCRdb applying MiXCR to the PCR reads. The profile covers roughly 300,000 distinct CDR3 sequences, with roughly 24% appearing a single time and 0.65% to 0.95% taken by the ten largest. This clonotype was seen ten or more times. Source material: naive CD8+ T cells from blood, with Jurkat cell RNA spiked in. Subset of the sample: FACS-sorted CD8+CD4-CCR7+CD45RA+ naive T cells. The clonotype was recovered from a human donor in good health. Some libraries in this study had Jurkat cell RNA spiked in. The chain employs TRBV13 and TRBJ2-3, with D perhaps TRBD1 or TRBD2 (5 bases each). This CDR3 is CASSTSPRGADTQYF. Written as DNA, the CDR3 is TGTGCCAGCAGCACGTCACCTAGGGGAGCAGATACGCAGTATTTT.